This entry is about one T cell receptor beta chain. Its antigen is still unknown. It has no much larger one-base neighbor in the sample; base qualities were not kept. According to the study, the label for this sample's time point signals: 40 to 45 days after influenza vaccine administration. Receptor libraries were prepared by RT-PCR. Sequencing took place on an Illumina HiSeq 2500. Through fastp at Q25 and MiXCR, TCRdb rebuilt clones from the public reads, retaining in-frame beta chains. Merged by CDR3 protein, the rows form single entries marked with the most common genes and DNA. Here the sample has about 500,000 distinct CDR3 sequences; around 13% occur a single time. The top ten clonotypes cover less than 15% of the sample. This record comes from a study of response to subunit inactivated influenza vaccine (dated by TCRdb to 2016 to 2018). Study-wide context: Deep quantitative profiling of the T cell receptor repertoire was used in the study to follow responses to a trivalent subunit inactivated influenza vaccine. The paper as a whole reports these results and caveats: The authors proposed that each seasonal influenza vaccination may bring in only a limited number of new T cells.

The sequences come from PBMCs from blood, collected about 40 days after vaccination. This receptor was obtained from a man aged 50 to 60 who received an inactivated influenza vaccine. Donor details come from another sample of the same person, matched by shared clones.

The CDR3 region reads CSAAYPGGNQPQHF. The sequenced DNA is TGCAGTGCCGCATATCCCGGGGGCAATCAGCCCCAGCATTTT. The rearrangement joined TRBV20-1 to TRBJ1-5; the D gene is unclear. For CDR1 and CDR2, the germline V gene (reference sequence) lists DFQATT and SNEGSKA. The CDR3 numbers 14 residues from cysteine through phenylalanine. Just the 42-base CDR3 DNA is kept, in frame starting at base 1. Cut back by 6 bases and 2 bases, the V and J ends lie 14 bases apart.